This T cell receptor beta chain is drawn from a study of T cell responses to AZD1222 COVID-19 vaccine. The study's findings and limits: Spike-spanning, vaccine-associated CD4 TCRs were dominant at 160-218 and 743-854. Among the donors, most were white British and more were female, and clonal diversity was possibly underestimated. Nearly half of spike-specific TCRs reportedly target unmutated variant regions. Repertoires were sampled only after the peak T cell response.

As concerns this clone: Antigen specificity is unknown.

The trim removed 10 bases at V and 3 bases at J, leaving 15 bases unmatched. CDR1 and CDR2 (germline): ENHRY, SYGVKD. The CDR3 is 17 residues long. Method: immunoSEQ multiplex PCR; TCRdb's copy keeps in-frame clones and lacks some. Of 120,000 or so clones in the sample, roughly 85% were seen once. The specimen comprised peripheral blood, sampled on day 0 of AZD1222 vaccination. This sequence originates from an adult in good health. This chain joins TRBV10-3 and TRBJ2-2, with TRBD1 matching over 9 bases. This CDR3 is CASTPTGGASHTGELFF. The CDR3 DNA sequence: TGTGCCAGCACACCTACAGGGGGCGCGTCTCACACCGGGGAGCTGTTTTTT.